The rows below give T cell receptor beta chains drawn from one sample of a study of OX40 agonist ivuxolimab in advanced cancers. Sequencing was performed with immunoSEQ multiplex PCR; in TCRdb, only in-frame clones are kept and a portion is missing. The sample has about 46,000 clones; roughly 86% are singletons. This sample comprised CD4+ or CD8+ T cells sorted from blood, obtained in a trial of the OX40 agonist ivuxolimab. The receptors were gathered from an adult with an advanced solid tumor such as melanoma, head and neck, liver or kidney cancer. Each CDR3 is given with its conserved first and last residue. Each record gives: clone size, V gene, J gene, D gene, CDR3 protein, CDR3 DNA. D genes are given only for firm matches. Only some rows state a clone size, as once, few, many or a class for expanded clones.

>-|TRBV19|TRBJ1-2|TRBD1
CATSGTVYGYTF
TGTGCCACTTCCGGGACAGTATATGGCTACACCTTC
>-|TRBV2|TRBJ2-7|-
CASSEHETYEQYF
TGTGCCAGCAGTGAACACGAAACCTACGAGCAGTACTTC
>-|TRBV13|TRBJ2-2|-
CASSLDRRGGELFF
TGTGCCAGCAGCTTAGACAGACGGGGCGGGGAGCTGTTTTTT
>many|TRBV11-2|TRBJ1-1|-
CASSLGLNTEAFF
TGTGCCAGCAGCTTGGGCCTGAACACTGAAGCTTTCTTT
>-|TRBV7-2|TRBJ2-1|TRBD1
CASSFRDRGQDEQFF
TGTGCCAGCAGCTTCCGGGACAGGGGTCAGGATGAGCAGTTCTTC
>-|TRBV6-1|TRBJ2-7|-
CATKAGSSYEQYF
TGTGCCACTAAGGCGGGGAGCTCCTACGAGCAGTACTTC
>-|TRBV14|TRBJ1-2|-
CASSSGGAYGYTF
TGTGCCAGCAGTTCGGGCGGCGCCTATGGCTACACCTTC
>-|TRBV28|TRBJ2-2|-
CASSTHPSWNTGELFF
TGTGCCAGCAGTACTCACCCTAGCTGGAACACCGGGGAGCTGTTTTTT
>-|TRBV6-1|TRBJ1-1|-
CASSPQGRNTEALF
TGTGCCAGCAGTCCCCAGGGACGGAACACTGAAGCTTTATTT
>-|TRBV15|TRBJ2-1|-
CATGRNNEQFF
TGTGCCACCGGCCGTAACAATGAGCAGTTCTTC
>-|TRBV28|TRBJ1-1|-
CASRWGTEAFF
TGTGCCAGCAGGTGGGGCACTGAAGCTTTCTTT
>-|TRBV27|TRBJ1-1|-
CASSVPGRNTEAFF
TGTGCCAGCAGTGTCCCGGGGAGAAACACTGAAGCTTTCTTT
>-|TRBV5-1|TRBJ2-3|TRBD2
CASRVPPAGASTDTQYF
TGCGCCAGCAGAGTGCCTCCGGCGGGAGCCAGCACAGATACGCAGTATTTT
>-|TRBV4-1|TRBJ2-7|-
CASSQDYGASYEQYF
TGCGCCAGCAGCCAAGATTATGGAGCTTCCTACGAGCAGTACTTC
>once|TRBV19|TRBJ1-1|TRBD1
CASTWTLDRVNTEAFF
TGTGCCAGTACGTGGACATTAGACAGGGTTAACACTGAAGCTTTCTTT
>-|TRBV7-9|TRBJ1-1|-
CASSLVGSLNTEAFF
TGTGCCAGCAGCTTAGTGGGCAGTTTGAACACTGAAGCTTTCTTT
>-|TRBV6-4|TRBJ1-1|-
CASSDRFGDTEAFF
TGTGCCAGCAGCGACAGGTTTGGGGACACTGAAGCTTTCTTT
>-|TRBV6-1|TRBJ2-3|TRBD1
CASSETGVGPDTQYF
TGTGCCAGCAGCGAAACAGGGGTCGGACCAGATACGCAGTATTTT
>-|TRBV2|TRBJ2-5|-
CASRAQGRGETQYF
TGTGCCAGCAGGGCACAGGGGCGGGGAGAGACCCAGTACTTC
>once|TRBV18|TRBJ2-2|-
CASSPLDRVNTGELFF
TGTGCCAGCTCACCACTCGACAGAGTGAACACCGGGGAGCTGTTTTTT
>once|TRBV9|TRBJ2-7|-
CASSAMGRLDEQYF
TGTGCCAGCAGCGCTATGGGCCGCTTGGACGAGCAGTACTTC
>-|TRBV4-1|TRBJ2-2|TRBD2
CASSQDPRLAPNRAGELFF
TGCGCCAGCAGCCAAGATCCCCGACTAGCCCCTAATAGGGCCGGGGAGCTGTTTTTT
>-|TRBV7-9|TRBJ2-1|-
CASSLLGGAYEQFF
TGTGCCAGCAGCTTACTGGGGGGAGCTTATGAGCAGTTCTTC
>few|TRBV5-5|TRBJ2-3|-
CASSLDGVRTDTQYF
TGTGCCAGCAGCTTGGACGGGGTTCGCACAGATACGCAGTATTTT
>-|TRBV9|TRBJ1-2|-
CASSGPGYTF
TGTGCCAGCAGCGGTCCTGGCTACACCTTC
>few|TRBV21-1|TRBJ2-3|-
CASIPLWGRLTDTQYF
TGTGCCAGCATCCCGCTTTGGGGGAGACTCACAGATACGCAGTATTTT
>-|TRBV4-3|TRBJ1-2|-
CASSRAGTENYGYTF
TGCGCCAGCAGCCGAGCCGGGACGGAGAACTATGGCTACACCTTC
>-|TRBV7-9|TRBJ2-7|TRBD1
CASSADRGLREQYF
TGTGCCAGCAGCGCGGACAGGGGCCTGAGAGAGCAGTACTTC
>once|TRBV9|TRBJ1-6|-
CASSVVGGSSPLHF
TGTGCCAGCAGCGTAGTGGGGGGATCTTCACCCCTCCACTTT
>-|TRBV7-9|TRBJ1-1|-
CASSLTGTEAFF
TGTGCCAGCAGCCTCACGGGAACTGAAGCTTTCTTT
>-|TRBV9|TRBJ2-7|-
CASSPGVNYEQYF
TGTGCCAGCAGTCCAGGGGTCAACTACGAGCAGTACTTC
>-|TRBV2|TRBJ2-1|-
CASSEWGAGSYNEQFF
TGTGCCAGCAGTGAATGGGGGGCGGGATCCTACAATGAGCAGTTCTTC
>once|TRBV7-8|TRBJ2-1|-
CASSYFAGNEQFF
TGTGCCAGCAGCTACTTCGCAGGGAATGAGCAGTTCTTC
>-|TRBV5-1|TRBJ2-7|TRBD1
CASSPDRGYSYEQYF
TGCGCCAGCAGCCCGGACAGGGGATACTCCTACGAGCAGTACTTC
>-|TRBV4-1|TRBJ2-5|-
CASSLLDRGWRETQYF
TGCGCCAGCAGCTTACTAGACAGAGGTTGGCGGGAGACCCAGTACTTC
>-|TRBV5-8|TRBJ1-1|-
CASNMGYPNTEAFF
TGTGCCAGCAACATGGGATACCCGAACACTGAAGCTTTCTTT
>once|TRBV7-9|TRBJ2-4|-
CASSLDYGENIQYF
TGTGCCAGCAGCTTAGATTACGGGGAGAACATTCAGTACTTC
>-|TRBV7-9|TRBJ2-7|TRBD1
CASSSGQGTYEQYF
TGTGCCAGCAGCTCAGGACAGGGGACCTACGAGCAGTACTTC
>-|TRBV5-1|TRBJ2-5|-
CASRYQETQYF
TGCGCCAGCAGATATCAAGAGACCCAGTACTTC
>-|TRBV5-4|TRBJ2-7|-
CASKVAESSYEQYF
TGTGCCAGCAAGGTCGCGGAGAGCTCCTACGAGCAGTACTTC
>-|TRBV7-8|TRBJ1-1|-
CASSSPGANTEAFF
TGTGCCAGCAGCTCCCCGGGGGCCAACACTGAAGCTTTCTTT
>-|TRBV7-2|TRBJ1-6|TRBD1
CASSHPFKGQSNSPLHF
TGTGCCAGCAGCCACCCGTTTAAGGGACAGAGTAATTCACCCCTCCACTTT
>-|TRBV5-8|TRBJ2-7|-
CASSLAAGSSYEQYF
TGTGCCAGCAGCTTGGCGGCGGGCTCCTCCTACGAGCAGTACTTC
>once|TRBV5-6|TRBJ2-1|-
CASSLIRDVYNEQFF
TGTGCCAGCAGCTTGATCCGGGACGTATACAATGAGCAGTTCTTC
>-|TRBV27|TRBJ1-5|TRBD1
CARLGQGCQPQHF
TGTGCCAGGCTGGGACAGGGATGTCAGCCCCAGCATTTT
>once|TRBV13|TRBJ2-4|-
CASSFTGTPSLAKNIQYF
TGTGCCAGCAGTTTTACCGGGACACCGAGCCTAGCCAAAAACATTCAGTACTTC
>few|TRBV5-6|TRBJ2-7|TRBD1
CASSVDRGEQYF
TGTGCCAGCAGCGTAGACAGGGGGGAGCAGTACTTC
>-|TRBV7-9|TRBJ2-6|-
CASRDGHSSGANVLTF
TGTGCCAGCAGGGACGGGCATAGCTCTGGGGCCAACGTCCTGACTTTC
>-|TRBV6-5|TRBJ2-5|-
CASSNRVLETQYF
TGTGCCAGCAGTAACAGGGTTTTAGAGACCCAGTACTTC
>-|TRBV5-5|TRBJ2-3|-
CASSSRQGTDTQYF
TGTGCCAGCAGCTCTCGACAGGGCACAGATACGCAGTATTTT
>-|TRBV9|TRBJ1-1|-
CASSQGDMNTEAFF
TGTGCCAGCAGCCAGGGAGATATGAACACTGAAGCTTTCTTT
>-|TRBV6-6|TRBJ2-7|-
CASTYGASVGEQYF
TGTGCCAGCACCTACGGGGCCTCCGTAGGCGAGCAGTACTTC
>-|TRBV10-2|TRBJ2-4|-
CATGQLAKNIQYF
TGCGCCACGGGACAACTAGCCAAAAACATTCAGTACTTC
>-|TRBV7-2|TRBJ1-4|-
CASSPPTGRVFELFF
TGTGCCAGCAGTCCCCCCACGGGCAGGGTGTTTGAACTGTTTTTT
>-|TRBV28|TRBJ1-1|-
CASSFFPGNTEAFF
TGTGCCAGCAGTTTTTTCCCAGGGAACACTGAAGCTTTCTTT
>-|TRBV7-9|TRBJ2-7|-
CASSSSSLNPAYEQYF
TGTGCCAGCAGCTCATCCTCTTTAAACCCAGCGTACGAGCAGTACTTC
>few|TRBV2|TRBJ1-1|-
CAIVSGRAMNTEAFF
TGTGCCATCGTATCCGGCCGGGCCATGAACACTGAAGCTTTCTTT